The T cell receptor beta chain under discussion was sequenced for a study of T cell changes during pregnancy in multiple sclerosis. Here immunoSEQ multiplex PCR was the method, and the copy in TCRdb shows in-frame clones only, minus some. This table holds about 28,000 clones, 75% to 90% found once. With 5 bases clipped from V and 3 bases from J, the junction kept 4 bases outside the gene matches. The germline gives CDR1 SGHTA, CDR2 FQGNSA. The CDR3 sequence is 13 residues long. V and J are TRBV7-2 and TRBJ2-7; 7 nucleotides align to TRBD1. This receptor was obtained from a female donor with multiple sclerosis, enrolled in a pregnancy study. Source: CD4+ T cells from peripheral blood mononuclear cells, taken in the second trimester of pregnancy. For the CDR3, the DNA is TGTGCCAGCAGCGTACGACAGGGCTACGAGCAGTACTTC. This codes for CASSVRQGYEQYF.